The rows below give T cell receptor beta chains drawn from one sample of a study of cytomegalovirus exposure and HLA in healthy donors. TCRdb keeps only in-frame clones here, not all; method: immunoSEQ multiplex PCR. The table has roughly 110,000 clones, about 85% seen once. Sequencing was performed on PBMCs. All receptors come from a woman aged 18-29 years in good health and CMV-seropositive. Both conserved end residues are part of each CDR3. Fields, in order: D gene, clone size, J gene, V gene, CDR3 DNA, CDR3 protein. The D gene is left open where the match is weak. Clone size, where shown, is once, few, many, or a class for clones that have expanded.

D gene: TRBD1
clone size: -
J gene: TRBJ1-6
V gene: TRBV5-1
CDR3 DNA: TGCGCCAGCAGCTTGGGGCAGGGGGGTTCACCCCTCCACTTT
CDR3 protein: CASSLGQGGSPLHF

D gene: TRBD1
clone size: -
J gene: TRBJ1-2
V gene: TRBV19
CDR3 DNA: TGTGCCAGTAGTATAGACGCCGGGACAGAGAACTATGGCTACACCTTC
CDR3 protein: CASSIDAGTENYGYTF

D gene: -
clone size: few
J gene: TRBJ1-3
V gene: TRBV11-2
CDR3 DNA: TGTGCCAGCAGCTTAGTATCGGGAAACACCATATATTTT
CDR3 protein: CASSLVSGNTIYF

D gene: TRBD2
clone size: -
J gene: TRBJ2-2
V gene: TRBV11-2
CDR3 DNA: TGTGCCAGCAGCTTAGCAATGACTAGCGGGGGACACACCGGGGAGCTGTTTTTT
CDR3 protein: CASSLAMTSGGHTGELFF

D gene: -
clone size: -
J gene: TRBJ2-1
V gene: TRBV5-1
CDR3 DNA: TGCGCCAGCAGCTTGGTTCCCAGCGGACAGAGCTCCTACAATGAGCAGTTCTTC
CDR3 protein: CASSLVPSGQSSYNEQFF

D gene: -
clone size: -
J gene: TRBJ1-2
V gene: TRBV14
CDR3 DNA: TGTGCCAGCAGCCAAGTTGCGGGGGTGGGCTATGGCTACACCTTC
CDR3 protein: CASSQVAGVGYGYTF

D gene: TRBD1
clone size: -
J gene: TRBJ1-1
V gene: TRBV19
CDR3 DNA: TGTGCCAGTAGTACCCCGGGACAGGGAGTGAACACTGAAGCTTTCTTT
CDR3 protein: CASSTPGQGVNTEAFF

D gene: -
clone size: -
J gene: TRBJ1-1
V gene: TRBV15
CDR3 DNA: TGTGCCACCAAGGACAGCCAAAACACTGAAGCTTTCTTT
CDR3 protein: CATKDSQNTEAFF

D gene: -
clone size: -
J gene: TRBJ2-7
V gene: TRBV27
CDR3 DNA: TGTGCCAGCAGTTTCAGTGGTTTAACCTACGAGCAGTACTTC
CDR3 protein: CASSFSGLTYEQYF

D gene: TRBD1
clone size: -
J gene: TRBJ2-3
V gene: TRBV7-9
CDR3 DNA: TGTGCCAGCAGGCGGTTCGGGACAGGGGGAGATACGCAGTATTTT
CDR3 protein: CASRRFGTGGDTQYF

D gene: -
clone size: -
J gene: TRBJ2-3
V gene: TRBV23-1
CDR3 DNA: TGCGCCAGCAGTCAGACCGACAGGCCAGATACGCAGTATTTT
CDR3 protein: CASSQTDRPDTQYF

D gene: -
clone size: -
J gene: TRBJ2-5
V gene: TRBV6-1
CDR3 DNA: TGTGCCAGCAGTGAATTACAGGGTACACAAGAGACCCAGTACTTC
CDR3 protein: CASSELQGTQETQYF

D gene: TRBD1
clone size: -
J gene: TRBJ1-4
V gene: TRBV5-6
CDR3 DNA: TGTGCCAGCAGCGAGGGGGCTGGGGAAAAACTGTTTTTT
CDR3 protein: CASSEGAGEKLFF

D gene: -
clone size: -
J gene: TRBJ1-6
V gene: TRBV19
CDR3 DNA: TGTGCCAGTAGTCCTAGCGGGGGAAATTCACCCCTCCACTTT
CDR3 protein: CASSPSGGNSPLHF

D gene: -
clone size: -
J gene: TRBJ1-5
V gene: TRBV6-5
CDR3 DNA: TGTGCCAGCAGTTTCATTAGCAATCAGCCCCAGCATTTT
CDR3 protein: CASSFISNQPQHF

D gene: TRBD1
clone size: -
J gene: TRBJ1-6
V gene: TRBV28
CDR3 DNA: TGTGCCAGCACCGTCCCCGGGACAGCCACTTCACCCCTCCACTTT
CDR3 protein: CASTVPGTATSPLHF

D gene: -
clone size: -
J gene: TRBJ2-3
V gene: TRBV4-1
CDR3 DNA: TGCGCCAGCAGCCAACGGGGGGATACGCAGTATTTT
CDR3 protein: CASSQRGDTQYF

D gene: -
clone size: once
J gene: TRBJ2-7
V gene: TRBV6-5
CDR3 DNA: TGTGCCAGCAGCCGTGACGGCTCCAGAGGCGAGCAGTACTTC
CDR3 protein: CASSRDGSRGEQYF

D gene: TRBD1
clone size: -
J gene: TRBJ2-1
V gene: TRBV27
CDR3 DNA: TGTGCCAGCAGTTCACGGAGAAACCGGGACAGGGACAATGAGCAGTTCTTC
CDR3 protein: CASSSRRNRDRDNEQFF

D gene: -
clone size: once
J gene: TRBJ2-1
V gene: TRBV28
CDR3 DNA: TGTGCCAGCAGTTCAAACAATGAGCAGTTCTTC
CDR3 protein: CASSSNNEQFF

D gene: -
clone size: -
J gene: TRBJ2-3
V gene: TRBV4-2
CDR3 DNA: TGTGCCAGCAGCCAAGCGGAGGGGACGGGCACAGATACGCAGTATTTT
CDR3 protein: CASSQAEGTGTDTQYF

D gene: TRBD1
clone size: -
J gene: TRBJ2-5
V gene: TRBV5-6
CDR3 DNA: TGTGCCAGCAGCCCACAGGACAGGCGGGAGACCCAGTACTTC
CDR3 protein: CASSPQDRRETQYF

D gene: -
clone size: -
J gene: TRBJ2-1
V gene: TRBV6-6
CDR3 DNA: TGTGCCAGCAGTCCCGCGGGTGAGCAGTTCTTC
CDR3 protein: CASSPAGEQFF

D gene: -
clone size: -
J gene: TRBJ2-1
V gene: TRBV9
CDR3 DNA: TGTGCCAGCAGCGTAGACCTGCGGGGTGGGGACAATGAGCAGTTCTTC
CDR3 protein: CASSVDLRGGDNEQFF

D gene: TRBD2
clone size: -
J gene: TRBJ2-3
V gene: TRBV6-5
CDR3 DNA: TGTGCCAGCAGTTACCTAGCGGGCGCAGATACGCAGTATTTT
CDR3 protein: CASSYLAGADTQYF

D gene: TRBD1
clone size: -
J gene: TRBJ1-2
V gene: TRBV25-1
CDR3 DNA: TGTGCCAGCAGTACTACGGGACAGTCTTACTATGGCTACACCTTC
CDR3 protein: CASSTTGQSYYGYTF

D gene: TRBD2
clone size: -
J gene: TRBJ2-5
V gene: TRBV11-2
CDR3 DNA: TGTGCCAGCAGCTTAATACCTAGCGGGGGGCGACGAGAGACCCAGTACTTC
CDR3 protein: CASSLIPSGGRRETQYF

D gene: -
clone size: -
J gene: TRBJ1-6
V gene: TRBV19
CDR3 DNA: TGTGCCAGTCGGGGGGGAGGGACCGATAATTCACCCCTCCACTTT
CDR3 protein: CASRGGGTDNSPLHF

D gene: -
clone size: -
J gene: TRBJ1-3
V gene: TRBV6-5
CDR3 DNA: TGTGCCAGCAGTTACTCGGTGCGCTCTGGAAACACCATATATTTT
CDR3 protein: CASSYSVRSGNTIYF

D gene: TRBD2
clone size: -
J gene: TRBJ2-3
V gene: TRBV28
CDR3 DNA: TGTGCCAGCAGTTTAAGTTTTTCGCTAGCGGGGGACACAGATACGCAGTATTTT
CDR3 protein: CASSLSFSLAGDTDTQYF

D gene: TRBD1
clone size: -
J gene: TRBJ2-2
V gene: TRBV4-3
CDR3 DNA: TGCGCCAGCAGCCAAGATAGGGACAGACCAAACACCGGGGAGCTGTTTTTT
CDR3 protein: CASSQDRDRPNTGELFF

D gene: TRBD1
clone size: -
J gene: TRBJ2-3
V gene: TRBV10-1
CDR3 DNA: TGCGCCAGCAGTGATGGACAGGGGCTGGATACGCAGTATTTT
CDR3 protein: CASSDGQGLDTQYF

D gene: -
clone size: -
J gene: TRBJ2-2
V gene: TRBV7-9
CDR3 DNA: TGTGCCAGCAGCTTAGTGTCGATAGGGCAGGGCGTACCCGGGGAGCTGTTTTTT
CDR3 protein: CASSLVSIGQGVPGELFF

D gene: TRBD2
clone size: -
J gene: TRBJ2-6
V gene: TRBV7-9
CDR3 DNA: TGTGCCAGCAGCTTAATACTAGCGGGGCGGTCTGGGGCCAACGTCCTGACTTTC
CDR3 protein: CASSLILAGRSGANVLTF

D gene: -
clone size: -
J gene: TRBJ1-5
V gene: TRBV10-3
CDR3 DNA: TGTGCCATCAGCTTGACAGGCGATCAACCCCAGCATTTT
CDR3 protein: CAISLTGDQPQHF

D gene: -
clone size: -
J gene: TRBJ1-1
V gene: TRBV2
CDR3 DNA: TGTGCCAGCGGACAGCCGAACACTGAAGCTTTCTTT
CDR3 protein: CASGQPNTEAFF

D gene: TRBD1
clone size: once
J gene: TRBJ1-3
V gene: TRBV4-1
CDR3 DNA: TGCGCCAGCAGCCACCTAGGACAGGCGATCTCTGGAAACACCATATATTTT
CDR3 protein: CASSHLGQAISGNTIYF

D gene: TRBD1
clone size: -
J gene: TRBJ1-4
V gene: TRBV28
CDR3 DNA: TGTGCCAGCAGGCCTGGGACAGGGGCAACTAATGAAAAACTGTTTTTT
CDR3 protein: CASRPGTGATNEKLFF

D gene: TRBD1
clone size: once
J gene: TRBJ1-2
V gene: TRBV28
CDR3 DNA: TGTGCCAGCAGTTTGTCACACAGGGGGAGCTACACCTTC
CDR3 protein: CASSLSHRGSYTF

D gene: TRBD1
clone size: -
J gene: TRBJ1-5
V gene: TRBV28
CDR3 DNA: TGTGCCAGCAGTTTATCGGGCGGTGGGACAGGGGGATGGGGCAATCAGCCCCAGCATTTT
CDR3 protein: CASSLSGGGTGGWGNQPQHF

D gene: -
clone size: -
J gene: TRBJ1-2
V gene: TRBV7-9
CDR3 DNA: TGTGCCAGCAGCTACTGGACTGTAACTAACTATGGCTACACCTTC
CDR3 protein: CASSYWTVTNYGYTF

D gene: -
clone size: -
J gene: TRBJ2-5
V gene: TRBV2
CDR3 DNA: TGTGCCAGCAGTGAAGGGGGAGGCCAAGAGACCCAGTACTTC
CDR3 protein: CASSEGGGQETQYF

D gene: -
clone size: -
J gene: TRBJ2-2
V gene: TRBV10-3
CDR3 DNA: TGTGCCATCAGTGAGTCGGGGGGACAGAGAACCGGGGAGCTGTTTTTT
CDR3 protein: CAISESGGQRTGELFF

D gene: -
clone size: once
J gene: TRBJ2-4
V gene: TRBV6-1
CDR3 DNA: TGTGCCACCCTCGGGTCCATTCAGTACTTC
CDR3 protein: CATLGSIQYF

D gene: TRBD2
clone size: -
J gene: TRBJ2-1
V gene: TRBV4-1
CDR3 DNA: TGCGCCAGCAGCCCCCCCGGTGCGGGGGGATACAATGAGCAGTTCTTC
CDR3 protein: CASSPPGAGGYNEQFF

D gene: TRBD1
clone size: -
J gene: TRBJ2-3
V gene: TRBV6-4
CDR3 DNA: TGTGCCAGCAGTCTTACACAGGGGTCAGATACGCAGTATTTT
CDR3 protein: CASSLTQGSDTQYF

D gene: TRBD1
clone size: -
J gene: TRBJ1-5
V gene: TRBV6-5
CDR3 DNA: TGTGCCAGCAGTTCGACAGGGGACAGCAATCAGCCCCAGCATTTT
CDR3 protein: CASSSTGDSNQPQHF

D gene: -
clone size: -
J gene: TRBJ1-2
V gene: TRBV4-1
CDR3 DNA: TGCGCCAGCAGCCTTCGACAGACGGATGACTATGGCTACACCTTC
CDR3 protein: CASSLRQTDDYGYTF

D gene: -
clone size: once
J gene: TRBJ1-2
V gene: TRBV28
CDR3 DNA: TGTGCCAGCAGTTTAAATCCGCAGGGAGGTGGCTACACCTTC
CDR3 protein: CASSLNPQGGGYTF

D gene: -
clone size: -
J gene: TRBJ2-5
V gene: TRBV6-6
CDR3 DNA: TGTGCCAGCAGTTACAGGGGGATTGCGGAGACCCAGTACTTC
CDR3 protein: CASSYRGIAETQYF

D gene: -
clone size: -
J gene: TRBJ2-6
V gene: TRBV6-1
CDR3 DNA: TGTGCCAGCACGGACTCCTGGGCCAACGTCCTGACTTTC
CDR3 protein: CASTDSWANVLTF

D gene: -
clone size: -
J gene: TRBJ1-5
V gene: TRBV29-1
CDR3 DNA: TGCAGCGTACGTCAGACAGCCGTAGGGCCCCAGCATTTT
CDR3 protein: CSVRQTAVGPQHF

D gene: -
clone size: -
J gene: TRBJ1-1
V gene: TRBV27
CDR3 DNA: TGTGCCACCCTAGGTCTTAACACTGAAGCTTTCTTT
CDR3 protein: CATLGLNTEAFF

D gene: -
clone size: -
J gene: TRBJ2-2
V gene: TRBV12-5
CDR3 DNA: TGTGCTAGTGGTACGGGGACCGGGGAGCTGTTTTTT
CDR3 protein: CASGTGTGELFF